Many counts were recorded for the clone carrying this T cell receptor (beta chain). Its antigen remains unknown. Ophthalmopathy-affected donors exhibited moderate-to-severe activity, CAS ≥3, NOSPECS ≥4, and duration under 3 months. Additional autoimmune diseases, uncontrolled infections, pregnancy or lactation disqualified patients. Germline CDR1 reads MNHNS; CDR2 reads SASEGT. CDR3 length: 14 residues. Trimming took 1 base from V and 2 from J, leaving 8 bases between them. TCR beta CDR3 amplification used RNA transcripts. First-round RT-PCR relied on HTBI primers, and a second-round multiplex PCR came next. TCRdb used MiXCR to reprocess the multiplex PCR reads, holding one entry per CDR3 protein. The sample shows roughly 400,000 distinct CDR3 sequences, about a sixth of them seen only once. This sample is drawn from a study of Graves' ophthalmopathy and Graves' hyperthyroidism. General study points: Detection in blood was also observed for most expanded thyroid clonotypes above 0.001 frequency.

The source of this sequence is a woman younger than 30 with Graves' ophthalmopathy. The sequencing sample was made of peripheral blood. V gene TRBV6-1 combines with J gene TRBJ1-1; D is ambiguous. The CDR3 region is CASSEVPRNTEAFF. For the CDR3, the DNA is TGTGCCAGCAGTGAAGTCCCCCGAAACACTGAAGCTTTCTTT.